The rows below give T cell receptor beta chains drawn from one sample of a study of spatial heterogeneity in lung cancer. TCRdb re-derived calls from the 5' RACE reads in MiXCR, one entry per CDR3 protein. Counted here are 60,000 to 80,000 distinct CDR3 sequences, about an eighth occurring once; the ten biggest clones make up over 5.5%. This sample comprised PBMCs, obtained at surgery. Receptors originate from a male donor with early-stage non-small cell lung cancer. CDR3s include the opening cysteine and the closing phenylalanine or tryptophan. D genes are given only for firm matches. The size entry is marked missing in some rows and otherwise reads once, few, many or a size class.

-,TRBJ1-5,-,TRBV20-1,TGCAGTGCTAGGGGCGGCGCGTTGCATCAGCCCCAGCATTTT,CSARGGALHQPQHF
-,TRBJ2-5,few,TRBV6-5,TGTGCCAGCAGCCCCGACAGAAAGACCCAGTACTTC,CASSPDRKTQYF
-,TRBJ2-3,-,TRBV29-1,TGCAGCGTCACCGACCCGGGGGCCCCTAGCACAGATACGCAGTATTTT,CSVTDPGAPSTDTQYF
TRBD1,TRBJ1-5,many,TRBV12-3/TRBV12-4,TGTGCCAGCAGTAAACTTAACAGGGGAAGCTTAGATCAGCCCCAGCATTTT,CASSKLNRGSLDQPQHF
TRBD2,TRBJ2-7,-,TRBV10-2,TGCGCCAGCAGTGGCGGACTAGCGGTTCTCTACGAGCAGTACTTC,CASSGGLAVLYEQYF
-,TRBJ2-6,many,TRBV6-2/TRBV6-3,TGTGCCAGCACCGAGAGGTATCTGGAGGCCAACGTCCTGACTTTC,CASTERYLEANVLTF
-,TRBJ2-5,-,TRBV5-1,TGCGCCAGCAGCCAGGGAAACTGGCAAGAGACCCAGTACTTC,CASSQGNWQETQYF
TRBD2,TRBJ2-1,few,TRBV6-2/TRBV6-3,TGTGCCAGCAGTAGGGGGACTAGGATCTCAGGGAAGTTCTTC,CASSRGTRISGKFF
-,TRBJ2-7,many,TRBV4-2,TGTGCCAGCAGTCGGGCAGTCACAGCCTACGAGCAGTACTTC,CASSRAVTAYEQYF
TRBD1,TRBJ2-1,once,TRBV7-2,TGTGCCAGCAGCTTAAGCAGGGGGCTCTACAATGAGCAGTTCTTC,CASSLSRGLYNEQFF
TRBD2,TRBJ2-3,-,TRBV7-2,TGTGCCAGCAGCTGGACTAGCGGGAGGGCCGGCACAGATACGCAGTATTTT,CASSWTSGRAGTDTQYF
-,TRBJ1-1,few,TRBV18,TGTGCCAGCTCAACGGGGAACCCTGAAGCTTTCTTT,CASSTGNPEAFF
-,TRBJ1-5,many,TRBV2,TGTGCCAGCAGTGATGGGGCTCAAACCCAACAGCCCCAGCATTTT,CASSDGAQTQQPQHF
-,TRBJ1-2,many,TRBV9,TGTGCCAGCAGCCCCGATAACTATGGCTACACCTTC,CASSPDNYGYTF
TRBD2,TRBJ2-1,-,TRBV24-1,TGTGCCACCAGTGACCACGGACTAGCGGGAGACAATGAGCAGTTCTTC,CATSDHGLAGDNEQFF
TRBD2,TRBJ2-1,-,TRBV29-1,TGCAGCGTCCCGGGACTAGCGGAGCAATACAATGAGCAGTTCTTC,CSVPGLAEQYNEQFF
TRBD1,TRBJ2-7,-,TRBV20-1,TGCAGTGCCTCGGGACAGGGCTCCTACGAGCAGTACTTC,CSASGQGSYEQYF
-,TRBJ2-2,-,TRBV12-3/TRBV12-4,TGTGCCAGCAGTTTCGGCAGCCCGAACACCGGGGAGCTGTTTTTT,CASSFGSPNTGELFF
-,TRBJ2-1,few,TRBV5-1,TGCGCCAGCAGCTTGGTCCCCGAGGACCTCCCCCACGAGCAGTTCTTC,CASSLVPEDLPHEQFF
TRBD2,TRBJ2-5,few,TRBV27,TGTGCCAGCAGTTTGGTAGCGGGAGGGGTAGAGACCCAGTACTTC,CASSLVAGGVETQYF
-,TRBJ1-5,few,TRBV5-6,TGTGCCAGCAGCTTGCGAGGGGCGAGCAATCAGCCCCAGCATTTT,CASSLRGASNQPQHF
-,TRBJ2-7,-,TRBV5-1,TGCGCCAGCAGGATTGGTTCGCGGTACGAGCAGTACTTC,CASRIGSRYEQYF
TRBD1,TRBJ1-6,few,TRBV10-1,TGCGCCAGCAGGGGACAGCCCGAAGGGACCCTCCACTTT,CASRGQPEGTLHF
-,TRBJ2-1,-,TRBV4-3,TGCGCCAGCAGCCCCGGGACAACTAATGAGCAGTTCTTC,CASSPGTTNEQFF
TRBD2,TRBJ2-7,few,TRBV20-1,TGCAGTGCCAGACTAGCGGGAGGGCCGTCCTACGAGCAGTACTTC,CSARLAGGPSYEQYF
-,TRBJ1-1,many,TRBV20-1,TGCAGTGCTAGAGAAGACGGAGCTGAAGCTTTCTTT,CSAREDGAEAFF
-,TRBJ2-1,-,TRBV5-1,TGCGCCAGCGGGGACGGGACACCCCGATGGGAGCAGTTCTTC,CASGDGTPRWEQFF
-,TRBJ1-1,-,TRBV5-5,TGTGCCAGCAGCTTTGACGGACATTTGAACACTGAAGCTTTCTTT,CASSFDGHLNTEAFF
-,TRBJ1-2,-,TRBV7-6,TGTGCCAGCAGCCCAAGGGCAGGCGACTATGGCTACACCTTC,CASSPRAGDYGYTF
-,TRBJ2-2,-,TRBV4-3,TGCGCCAGCAGCCAAGATCCCCCACTATCCGCCGCGAACACCGGGGAGCTGTTTTTT,CASSQDPPLSAANTGELFF
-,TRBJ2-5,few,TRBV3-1,TGTGCCAGCAGCCATCCGGAGGCACCCAAAGAGACCCAGTACTTC,CASSHPEAPKETQYF
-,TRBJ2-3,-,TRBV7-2,TGTGCCAGCAGCCCAGGACTCCTCACAGATACGCAGTATTTT,CASSPGLLTDTQYF
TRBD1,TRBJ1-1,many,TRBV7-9,TGTGCCAGCACCAAACAGGGGACTGAAGCTTTCTTT,CASTKQGTEAFF
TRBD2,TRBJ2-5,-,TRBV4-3,TGCGCCAGCAGCCAGGGCCCGACTAGCGGGAGACCAGAGACCCAGTACTTC,CASSQGPTSGRPETQYF
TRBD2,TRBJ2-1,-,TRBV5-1,TGCGCCAGCAGCCTCCTGGCTAGCGGGAGTATCAATGAGCAGTTCTTC,CASSLLASGSINEQFF
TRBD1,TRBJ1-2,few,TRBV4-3,TGCGCCAGCAGCCAAGATCGGCGAGGGGGCGGCTACACCTTC,CASSQDRRGGGYTF
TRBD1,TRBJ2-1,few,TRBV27,TGTGCCAGCAGCTGGACAGGGCCCTCCTACAATGAGCAGTTCTTC,CASSWTGPSYNEQFF
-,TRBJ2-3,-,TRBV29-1,TGCAGCGTTTGGGGCCCTTCCGATACGCAGTATTTT,CSVWGPSDTQYF
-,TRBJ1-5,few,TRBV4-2,TGTGCCAGCAGCAGGGGTGGGGGTACGGATCAGCCCCAGCATTTT,CASSRGGGTDQPQHF
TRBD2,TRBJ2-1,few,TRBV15,TGTGCCACCAGCATGGGACTAGCGGGAGGAGGCGGTGAGCAGTTCTTC,CATSMGLAGGGGEQFF
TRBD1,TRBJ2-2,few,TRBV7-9,TGTGCCAGCAGCGAGCCGACAGGGGAGACCGGGGAGCTGTTTTTT,CASSEPTGETGELFF
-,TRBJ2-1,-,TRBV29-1,TGCAGCGTTCGAAGGCTAGAGGTAATCGAGGGTAATGAGCAGTTCTTC,CSVRRLEVIEGNEQFF
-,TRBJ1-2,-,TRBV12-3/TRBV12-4,TGTGCCAGCACAATATCAGGTGTCTGGGGCTACACCTTC,CASTISGVWGYTF
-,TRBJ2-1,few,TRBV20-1,TGCAGTGCTAGAGATCCCACTAGAGGGACTGGCAATGAGCAGTTCTTC,CSARDPTRGTGNEQFF
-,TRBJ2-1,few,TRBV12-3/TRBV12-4,TGTGCCAGCAATCACAGGCGTATCTCCTACAATGAGCAGTTCTTC,CASNHRRISYNEQFF
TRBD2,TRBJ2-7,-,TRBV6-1,TGTGCCAGCGCTAGCGGGAGCTACGAGCAGTACTTC,CASASGSYEQYF